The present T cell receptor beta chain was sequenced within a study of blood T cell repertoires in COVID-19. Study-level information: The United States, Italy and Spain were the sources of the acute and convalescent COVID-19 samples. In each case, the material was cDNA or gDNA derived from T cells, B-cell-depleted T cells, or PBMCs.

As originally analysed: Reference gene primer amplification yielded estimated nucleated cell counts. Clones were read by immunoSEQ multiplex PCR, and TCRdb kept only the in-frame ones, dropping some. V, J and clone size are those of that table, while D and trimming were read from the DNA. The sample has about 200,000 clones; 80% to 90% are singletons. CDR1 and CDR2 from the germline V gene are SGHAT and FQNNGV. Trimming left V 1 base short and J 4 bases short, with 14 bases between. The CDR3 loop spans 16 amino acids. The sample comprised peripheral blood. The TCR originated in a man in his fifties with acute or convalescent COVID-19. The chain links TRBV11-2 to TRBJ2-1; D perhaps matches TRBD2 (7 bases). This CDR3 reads CASSLGGGGVYNEQFF. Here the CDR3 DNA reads TGTGCCAGCAGCTTAGGGGGCGGGGGCGTTTACAATGAGCAGTTCTTC.